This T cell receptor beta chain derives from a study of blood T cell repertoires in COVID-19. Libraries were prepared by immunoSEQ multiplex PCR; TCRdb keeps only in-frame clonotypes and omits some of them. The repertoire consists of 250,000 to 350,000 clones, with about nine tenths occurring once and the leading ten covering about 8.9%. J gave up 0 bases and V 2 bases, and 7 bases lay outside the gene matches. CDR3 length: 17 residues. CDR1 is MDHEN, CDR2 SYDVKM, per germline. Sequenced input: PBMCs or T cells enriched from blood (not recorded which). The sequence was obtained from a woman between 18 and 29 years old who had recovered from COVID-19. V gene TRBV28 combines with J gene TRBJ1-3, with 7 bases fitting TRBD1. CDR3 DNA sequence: TGTGCCAGCAGTTTAACCCGTACAGGGGACTCTGGAAACACCATATATTTT. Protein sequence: CASSLTRTGDSGNTIYF.